Listed here are 14 T cell receptor beta chains from one sample, sequenced in a study of T cell changes during pregnancy in multiple sclerosis. The table came from immunoSEQ multiplex PCR; TCRdb's copy has only in-frame clones and leaves some out. The data contain tens of thousands of clones, about nine tenths of them singletons. This sample comprised peripheral blood, obtained in the third trimester of pregnancy. Receptors were obtained from a female donor with multiple sclerosis, enrolled in a pregnancy study.

This clone appeared a few times. The chain links TRBV7-9 to TRBJ2-1; TRBD1 agrees at 8 bases. Germline CDR1 is SEHNR and CDR2 is FQNEAQ (reference sequence). V lost 5 bases and J lost 7; bases outside the gene matches: 10. The CDR3 loop spans 15 amino acids. The CDR3 DNA reads as TGTGCCAGCAGCCCCCAGGGGGCGTTTTGGAATGAGCAGTTCTTC. It yields the protein CASSPQGAFWNEQFF.

This clone was picked up one time. This chain links TRBV7-9 with TRBJ1-5; D may be TRBD1 (5 bases). The V end was cut by 2 bases, the J end by 7 bases, with 9 bases between. The CDR3 length is 13 residues. Germline V gene lookup returns CDR1 SEHNR and CDR2 FQNEAQ (reference sequence). The CDR3 loop is CASSLQGGQPQHF. The CDR3 DNA reads TGTGCCAGCAGCTTACAGGGTGGGCAGCCCCAGCATTTT.

This clone was seen more than once but under ten times. The chain recombines TRBV19 with TRBJ1-1; 7 bases match TRBD1. Germline CDR1 LNHDA, CDR2 SQIVND (reference sequence). CDR3 length: 14 residues. Trimming at V came to 4 bases and at J to 5 bases, leaving 7 bases not matched to a gene. For the CDR3, the DNA is TGTGCCAGTAGTACAACGGACAGGCGGACTGAAGCTTTCTTT. This translates into CASSTTDRRTEAFF.

Only a few counts were recorded for this clone. This rearrangement joins TRBV4-2 to TRBJ1-5; D remains unclear. Germline V gene data show CDR1 as LGHNA and CDR2 as YNFKEQ. There are 13 residues in the CDR3. Trimming removed 5 bases from V and 5 bases from J, with 10 bases in between. CDR3 in amino acids: CASSIQVDQPQHF. CDR3 DNA sequence: TGTGCCAGCAGCATCCAGGTAGATCAGCCCCAGCATTTT.

The chain employs TRBV6-5 and TRBJ1-3; no firm D call. Per the germline V gene, CDR1 is MNHEY and CDR2 is SVGAGI. The CDR3 extends over 15 amino acids. Between the trimmed V and J ends, which lost 6 bases and 3 bases, there was a span of 15 bases. CDR3 sequence reads: CASRRDTARGNTIYF. In nucleotides, the CDR3 is TGTGCCAGCAGGAGGGATACGGCGCGTGGAAACACCATATATTTT.

V and J are TRBV30 and TRBJ1-2; D is ambiguous. The germline V gene has CDR1 GTSNPN and CDR2 SVGIG (reference sequence). V was clipped by 2 bases and J by 3 bases, with 16 bases between them. This CDR3 comprises 15 residues. The DNA of the CDR3 is TGTGCCTGGAGTACAGTGTTACAAGGTTACTATGGCTACACCTTC. This translates into CAWSTVLQGYYGYTF.

CDR3 residues: CASSSDRGNTEAFF. The CDR3 DNA follows: TGTGCCAGCAGCTCCGACAGGGGAAACACTGAAGCTTTCTTT. The rearrangement joins TRBV7-3 to TRBJ1-1; 8 bases map to TRBD1. CDR1 is SGHTA, CDR2 FQGTGA, per germline. This CDR3 contains 14 residues. The V segment lost 4 bases and the J segment 2 bases; nucleotides outside the gene matches: 3.

V is TRBV4-3 and J is TRBJ2-3, with a possible D match to TRBD1 (6 bases). This CDR3 is built from 16 residues. CDR1 and CDR2 from the germline V gene are LGHNA and YSLEER. V lost 4 bases and J lost 0, with 14 bases in between. The CDR3 region is CASSPTQGPSTDTQYF. The CDR3 coding sequence is TGCGCCAGCAGCCCGACTCAGGGGCCTAGCACAGATACGCAGTATTTT.

The rearrangement uses TRBV5-1 and TRBJ1-3; no reliable D call. Germline CDR1 SGHRS, CDR2 YFSETQ. The CDR3 covers 14 residues. Trimming took off 4 bases at V and 2 bases at J, with 10 bases between the two ends. The DNA of the CDR3 is TGCGCCAGCAGCCCGCGACAAGCTGGAAACACCATATATTTT. It translates to CASSPRQAGNTIYF.

The chain recombines TRBV2 with TRBJ2-3; TRBD1 aligns across 7 bases. Unmatched junction bases numbered 11, after V lost 8 bases and J lost 6 bases. This CDR3 is 14 amino acids long. Germline CDR1 SNHLY, CDR2 FYNNEI. This CDR3 reads CASQSRTGADTQYF. For the CDR3, the DNA is TGTGCCAGCCAAAGTCGAACAGGGGCTGATACGCAGTATTTT.

The CDR3: CASSQDLEGAPGEKLFF. CDR3 in DNA: TGTGCCAGCAGCCAAGATCTAGAGGGGGCGCCGGGGGAAAAACTGTTTTTT. The rearrangement uses TRBV14 and TRBJ1-4, with 7 bases matching TRBD1. After removal of 0 bases from V and 8 bases from J, the junction contained 12 bases not matched to a gene. The CDR3 consists of 17 residues. Germline V gene lookup returns CDR1 SGHDN and CDR2 FVKESK.

The chain recombines TRBV4-2 with TRBJ2-3; tentative D call: TRBD2 (5 bases). Germline CDR1 LGHNA, CDR2 YNFKEQ. This CDR3 is 16 amino acids long. With 0 bases removed from V and 1 base from J, the gap between germline ends came to 11 bases. CDR3 nucleotides: TGTGCCAGCAGCCAAGATAGCGATAGCCGCACAGATACGCAGTATTTT. It specifies CASSQDSDSRTDTQYF.

This sequence joins TRBV19 and TRBJ2-1, with TRBD1 as a possible D gene (6 bases). Trimming took 5 bases from V and 7 from J, leaving 9 bases between them. The CDR3 sequence is 12 residues long. The germline gives CDR1 LNHDA, CDR2 SQIVND (reference sequence). The CDR3 DNA follows: TGTGCCAGTAGTTACAGGGAAAATGAGCAGTTCTTC. It is translated as CASSYRENEQFF. Using reference TRBV19 and TRBJ2-1 for the parts outside the CDR3, the full variable domain is DGGITQSPKYLFRKEGQNVTLSCEQNLNHDAMYWYRQDPGQGLRLIYYSQIVNDFQKGDIAEGYSVSREKKESFPLTVTSAQKNPTAFYLCASSYRENEQFFGPGTRLTVL.

The chain uses TRBV4-2 and TRBJ1-2; 7 positions match TRBD1. J was trimmed by 4 bases and V by 0 bases; bases with no gene match: 8. Germline lookup yields CDR1 LGHNA and CDR2 YNFKEQ. The CDR3 has 16 residues. In DNA, the CDR3 is TGTGCCAGCAGCCAAGATTTTAGACAGGGTGTCTATGGCTACACCTTC. Translation gives CASSQDFRQGVYGYTF.